This entry concerns a single TCR beta chain. Its antigen is still unknown. This sample is part of a study of monozygotic twins with inflammatory bowel disease. Findings and limits, study-wide: For IBD patients, clonotypes shared with others were fewer than for healthy twins, especially with disease activity. Among IBD patients, TCRbeta diversity (inverse Simpson) was lower than in healthy co-twins. For repertoire similarity, concordant twins did not differ from discordant twins, possibly because power was limited.

Germline V gene data show CDR1 as SGHDN and CDR2 as FVKESK. The CDR3 is 14 residues long. Template switching was used to attach UMIs, which incorporated a 6-nucleotide sample barcode. Reanalyzing the 5' RACE reads, TCRdb keeps one entry per CDR3 protein, without DNA. The sample table sets out about 150,000 distinct CDR3 sequences. The specimen was blood. The sequence derives from a human donor with ulcerative colitis or Crohn's disease, or a healthy co-twin of an affected twin (not recorded which). This chain connects TRBV14 to TRBJ2-2. CDR3: CASSHRFNTGELFF.